This T cell receptor (beta chain) was captured in a study of graft-versus-host responses after intestinal transplantation. Measured with immunoSEQ multiplex PCR; TCRdb has only the in-frame clones, and not every one. Here the sample spans some 100,000 clones, around 92% being singletons. Remarks on this clone: Antigen unknown.

Study-level findings and limits: Early after transplant, HvG declines were associated with peak levels of circulating GvH clones. Graft-versus-host to host-versus-graft clonal ratios in allografts were high in patients with graft-donor T cell macrochimerism. Recipient bone marrow held GvH clones, some seen earlier in ileum or blood.

Germline CDR1 and CDR2: SGHNT and YYREEE (reference sequence). Trimming pared 0 bases from V and 7 bases from J, leaving 11 bases between. The CDR3 consists of 14 residues. The V gene is TRBV5-4, the J gene TRBJ2-1; unclear D gene. The TCR sequence derives from a human donor who was the organ donor for an intestinal transplant. The specimen comprised unstimulated CD8+ T cells sorted from spleen or lymph node cells, sampled before transplant. CDR3 region: CASSLERSRNEQFF. In DNA form, the CDR3 reads TGTGCCAGCAGCTTGGAAAGGTCGAGGAATGAGCAGTTCTTC.